This TCR beta chain is drawn from a study of control samples from healthy donors and cancer patients. The CDR3 covers 15 residues. Trimming shortened V by 1 base and J by 2 bases, and 12 bases separated the two germline ends. CDR1 is SGHKS and CDR2 is YYEKEE in the germline V gene (reference sequence). The table came from immunoSEQ multiplex PCR; TCRdb's copy has only in-frame clones and leaves some out. The sample lists 150,000 to 200,000 clones, 90% to 95% occurring once. The sequenced sample was blood. The TCR sequence derives from a woman aged 40 to 50 in good health. This chain connects TRBV5-5 to TRBJ1-1; no clear D gene. CDR3 sequence reads: CASSLQSPANTEAFF. The CDR3 nucleotides are TGTGCCAGCAGCTTGCAGTCGCCGGCTAACACTGAAGCTTTCTTT. The variable domain in full, completed from reference TRBV5-5 and TRBJ1-1, reads DAGVTQSPTHLIKTRGQQVTLRCSPISGHKSVSWYQQVLGQGPQFIFQYYEKEERGRGNFPDRFSARQFPNYSSELNVNALLLGDSALYLCASSLQSPANTEAFFGQGTRLTVV.